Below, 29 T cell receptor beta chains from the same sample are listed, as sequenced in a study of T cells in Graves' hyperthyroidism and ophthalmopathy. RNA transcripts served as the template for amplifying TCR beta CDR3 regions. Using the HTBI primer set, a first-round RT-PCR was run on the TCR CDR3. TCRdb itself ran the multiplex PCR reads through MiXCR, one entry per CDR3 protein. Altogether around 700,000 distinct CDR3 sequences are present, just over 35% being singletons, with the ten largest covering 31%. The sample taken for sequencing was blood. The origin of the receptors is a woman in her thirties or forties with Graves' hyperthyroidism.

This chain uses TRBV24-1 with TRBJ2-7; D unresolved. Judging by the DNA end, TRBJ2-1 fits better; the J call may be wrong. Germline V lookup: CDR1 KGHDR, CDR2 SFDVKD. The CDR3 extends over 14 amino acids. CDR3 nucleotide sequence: TGTGCCACCAGTGATTTGTTACGGAACAATGAGCAGTTCTTC. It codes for CATSDLLRNNEQFF.

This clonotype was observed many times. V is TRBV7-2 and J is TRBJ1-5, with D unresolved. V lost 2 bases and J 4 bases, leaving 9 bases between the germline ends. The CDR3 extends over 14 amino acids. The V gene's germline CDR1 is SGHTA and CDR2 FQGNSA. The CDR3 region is CASSLRGFNQPQHF. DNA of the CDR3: TGTGCCAGCAGCTTAAGAGGCTTTAATCAGCCCCAGCATTTT.

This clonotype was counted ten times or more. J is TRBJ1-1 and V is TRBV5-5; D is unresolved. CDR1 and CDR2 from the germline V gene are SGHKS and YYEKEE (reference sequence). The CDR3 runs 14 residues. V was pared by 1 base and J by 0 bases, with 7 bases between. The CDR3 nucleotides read TGTGCCAGCAGCTTGCTCTCCTTGAACACTGAAGCTTTCTTT. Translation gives CASSLLSLNTEAFF.

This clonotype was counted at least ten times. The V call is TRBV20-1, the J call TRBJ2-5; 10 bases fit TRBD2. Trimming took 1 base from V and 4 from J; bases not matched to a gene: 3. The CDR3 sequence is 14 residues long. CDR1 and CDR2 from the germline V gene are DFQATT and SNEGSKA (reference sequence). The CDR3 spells CSARARLAGETQYF. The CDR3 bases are TGCAGTGCTAGAGCCCGACTAGCGGGAGAGACCCAGTACTTC.

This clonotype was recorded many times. CDR3 sequence: CASSLLSEQYF. The CDR3 nucleotides are TGTGCCAGCAGCCTACTCAGCGAGCAGTACTTC. This rearrangement joins TRBV7-2 to TRBJ2-7; D unresolved. V was shortened by 5 bases and J by 6 bases, with 8 bases between the two germline ends. Germline CDR1 reads SGHTA; CDR2 reads FQGNSA. The CDR3 totals 11 residues. Full variable domain (rest looked up from reference TRBV7-2 and TRBJ2-7): GAGVSQSPSNKVTEKGKDVELRCDPISGHTALYWYRQSLGQGLEFLIYFQGNSAPDKSGLPSDRFSAERTGGSVSTLTIQRTQQEDSAVYLCASSLLSEQYFGPGTRLTVT.

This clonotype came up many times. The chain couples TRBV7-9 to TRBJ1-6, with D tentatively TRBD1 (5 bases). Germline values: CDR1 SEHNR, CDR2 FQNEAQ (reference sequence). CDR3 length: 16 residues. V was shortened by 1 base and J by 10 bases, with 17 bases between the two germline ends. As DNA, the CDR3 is TGTGCCAGCAGCTTAGGGTCGACAGCTACGGGGTCACCCCTCCACTTT. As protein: CASSLGSTATGSPLHF. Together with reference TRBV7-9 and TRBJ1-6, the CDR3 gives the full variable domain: DTGVSQNPRHKITKRGQNVTFRCDPISEHNRLYWYRQTLGQGPEFLTYFQNEAQLEKSRLLSDRFSAERPKGSFSTLEIQRTEQGDSAMYLCASSLGSTATGSPLHFGNGTRLTVT.

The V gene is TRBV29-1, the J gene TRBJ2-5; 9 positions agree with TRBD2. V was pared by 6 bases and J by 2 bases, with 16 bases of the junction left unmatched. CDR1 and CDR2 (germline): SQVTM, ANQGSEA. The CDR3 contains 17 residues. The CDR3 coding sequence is TGCAGCGTGATAAGGGCGGATAAAGGACTAGCGCAAGAGACCCAGTACTTC. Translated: CSVIRADKGLAQETQYF.

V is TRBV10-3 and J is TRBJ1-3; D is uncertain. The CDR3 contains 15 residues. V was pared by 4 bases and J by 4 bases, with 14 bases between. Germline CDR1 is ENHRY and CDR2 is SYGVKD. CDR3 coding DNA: TGTGCCATCAGTGCCTCTACATCCTCCGGAAACACCATATATTTT. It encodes CAISASTSSGNTIYF.

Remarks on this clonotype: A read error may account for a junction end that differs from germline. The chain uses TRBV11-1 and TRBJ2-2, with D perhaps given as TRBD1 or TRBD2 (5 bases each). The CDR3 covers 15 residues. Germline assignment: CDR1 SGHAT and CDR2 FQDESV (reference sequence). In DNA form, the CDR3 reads TGTGCCAGCAGTTTAGCCAGGGCGAACACCGGGGAGCTGGTTTTT. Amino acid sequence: CASSLARANTGELVF.

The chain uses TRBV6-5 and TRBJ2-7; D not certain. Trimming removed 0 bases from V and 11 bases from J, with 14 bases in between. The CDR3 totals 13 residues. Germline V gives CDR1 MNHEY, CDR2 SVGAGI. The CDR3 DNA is TGTGCCAGCAGTTACTCGGAGATGGGAAAGAAGTACTTC. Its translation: CASSYSEMGKKYF.

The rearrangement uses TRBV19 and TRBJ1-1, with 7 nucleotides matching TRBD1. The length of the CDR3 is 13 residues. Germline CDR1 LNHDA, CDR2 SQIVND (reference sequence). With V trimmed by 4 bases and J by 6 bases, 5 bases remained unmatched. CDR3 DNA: TGTGCCAGTAGTAAACAGGGGAAAGCTGAAGCTTTCTTT. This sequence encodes CASSKQGKAEAFF.

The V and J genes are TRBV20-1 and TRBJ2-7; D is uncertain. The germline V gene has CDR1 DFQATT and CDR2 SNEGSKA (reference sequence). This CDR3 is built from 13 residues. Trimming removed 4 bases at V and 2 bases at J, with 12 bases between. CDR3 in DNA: TGCAGTGCTATCGGGCTTCTAACCTACGAGCAGTACTTC. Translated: CSAIGLLTYEQYF.

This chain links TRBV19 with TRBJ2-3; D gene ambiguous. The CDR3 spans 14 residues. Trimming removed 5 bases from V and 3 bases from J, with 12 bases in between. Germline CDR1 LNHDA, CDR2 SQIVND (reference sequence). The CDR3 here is CASSSSVVTDTQYF. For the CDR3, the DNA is TGTGCCAGTAGTTCCAGTGTAGTGACAGATACGCAGTATTTT. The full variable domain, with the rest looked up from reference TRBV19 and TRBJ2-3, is DGGITQSPKYLFRKEGQNVTLSCEQNLNHDAMYWYRQDPGQGLRLIYYSQIVNDFQKGDIAEGYSVSREKKESFPLTVTSAQKNPTAFYLCASSSSVVTDTQYFGPGTRLTVL.

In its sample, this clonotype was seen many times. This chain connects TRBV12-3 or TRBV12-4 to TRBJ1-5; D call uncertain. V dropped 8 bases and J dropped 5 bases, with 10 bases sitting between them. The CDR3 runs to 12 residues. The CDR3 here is CASGSGDQPQHF. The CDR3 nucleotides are TGTGCCAGCGGGTCTGGCGATCAGCCCCAGCATTTT.

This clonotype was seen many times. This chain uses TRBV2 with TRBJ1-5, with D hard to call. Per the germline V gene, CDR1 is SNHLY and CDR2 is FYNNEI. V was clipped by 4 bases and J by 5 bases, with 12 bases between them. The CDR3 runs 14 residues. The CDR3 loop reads CASSVGPRDQPQHF. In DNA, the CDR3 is TGTGCCAGCAGTGTGGGTCCTAGGGATCAGCCCCAGCATTTT.

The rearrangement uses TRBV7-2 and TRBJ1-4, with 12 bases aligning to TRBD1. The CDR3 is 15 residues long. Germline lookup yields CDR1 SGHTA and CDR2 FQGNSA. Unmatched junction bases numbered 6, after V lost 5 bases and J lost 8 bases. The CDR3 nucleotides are TGTGCCAGCAGCCACCGGGACAGGGGGCCGGAAAAACTGTTTTTT. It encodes CASSHRDRGPEKLFF.

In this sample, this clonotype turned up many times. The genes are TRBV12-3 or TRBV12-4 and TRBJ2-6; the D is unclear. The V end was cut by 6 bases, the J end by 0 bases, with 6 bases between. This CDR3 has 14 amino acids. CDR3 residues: CASRIASGANVLTF. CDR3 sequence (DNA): TGTGCCAGCAGGATTGCCTCTGGGGCCAACGTCCTGACTTTC.

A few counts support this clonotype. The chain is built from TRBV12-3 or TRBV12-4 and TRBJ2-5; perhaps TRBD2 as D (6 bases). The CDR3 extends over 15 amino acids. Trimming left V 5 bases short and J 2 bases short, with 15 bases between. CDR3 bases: TGTGCCAGCAGTATTCGGCGGGGAATACAAGAGACCCAGTACTTC. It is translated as CASSIRRGIQETQYF.

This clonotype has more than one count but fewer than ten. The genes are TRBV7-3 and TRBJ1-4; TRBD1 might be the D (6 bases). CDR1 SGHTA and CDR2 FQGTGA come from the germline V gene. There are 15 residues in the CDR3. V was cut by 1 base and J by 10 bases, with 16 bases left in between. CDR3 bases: TGTGCCAGCAGCTTAATGACCAGGGGCCCGGGAAAACTGTTTTTT. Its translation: CASSLMTRGPGKLFF.

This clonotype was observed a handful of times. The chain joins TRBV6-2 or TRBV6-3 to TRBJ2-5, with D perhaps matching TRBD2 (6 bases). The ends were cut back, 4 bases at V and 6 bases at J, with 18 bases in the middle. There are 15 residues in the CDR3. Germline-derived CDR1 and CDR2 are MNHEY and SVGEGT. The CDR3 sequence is CASSSPGLLAKTQYF. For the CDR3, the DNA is TGTGCCAGCAGTTCACCGGGACTCCTTGCGAAGACCCAGTACTTC.

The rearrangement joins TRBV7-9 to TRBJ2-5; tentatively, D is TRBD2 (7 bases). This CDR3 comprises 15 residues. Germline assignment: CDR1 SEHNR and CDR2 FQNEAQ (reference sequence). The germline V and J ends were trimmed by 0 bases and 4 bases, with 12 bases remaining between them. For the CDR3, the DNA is TGTGCCAGCAGCTTAGCGGGGGGGCATGGAGAGACCCAGTACTTC. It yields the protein CASSLAGGHGETQYF.

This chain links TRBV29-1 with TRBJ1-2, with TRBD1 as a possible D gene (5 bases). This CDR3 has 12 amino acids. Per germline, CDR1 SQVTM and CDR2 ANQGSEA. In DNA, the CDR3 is TGCAGTGAAATGGGACCCAGCTATGGCTACACCTTC. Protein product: CSEMGPSYGYTF. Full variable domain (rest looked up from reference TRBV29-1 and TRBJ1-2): SAVISQKPSRDICQRGTSLTIQCQVDSQVTMMFWYRQQPGQSLTLIATANQGSEATYESGFVIDKFPISRPNLTFSTLTVSNMSPEDSSIYLCSEMGPSYGYTFGSGTRLTVV.

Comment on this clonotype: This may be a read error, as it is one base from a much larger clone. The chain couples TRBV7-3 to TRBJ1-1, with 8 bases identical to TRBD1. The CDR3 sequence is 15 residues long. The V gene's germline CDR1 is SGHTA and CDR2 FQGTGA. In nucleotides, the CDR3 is TGTGCCAACAGCCCGACAGGGGAGGGCCCCACTGAAGCTTTCTTT. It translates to CANSPTGEGPTEAFF.

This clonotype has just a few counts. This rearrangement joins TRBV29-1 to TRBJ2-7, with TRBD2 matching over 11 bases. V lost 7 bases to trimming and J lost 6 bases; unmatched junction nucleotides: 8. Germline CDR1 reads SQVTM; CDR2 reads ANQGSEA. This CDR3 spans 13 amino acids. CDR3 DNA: TGCAGCGCAACCCTTCTAGCGGGAGGCGAGCAGTACTTC. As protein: CSATLLAGGEQYF.

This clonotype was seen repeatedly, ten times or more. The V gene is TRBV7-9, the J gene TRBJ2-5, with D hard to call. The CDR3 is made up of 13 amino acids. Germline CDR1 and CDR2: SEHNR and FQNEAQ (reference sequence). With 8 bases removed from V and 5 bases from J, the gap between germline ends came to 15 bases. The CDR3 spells CASQIGPRETQYF. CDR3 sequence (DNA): TGTGCCAGCCAGATAGGTCCAAGGGAGACCCAGTACTTC.

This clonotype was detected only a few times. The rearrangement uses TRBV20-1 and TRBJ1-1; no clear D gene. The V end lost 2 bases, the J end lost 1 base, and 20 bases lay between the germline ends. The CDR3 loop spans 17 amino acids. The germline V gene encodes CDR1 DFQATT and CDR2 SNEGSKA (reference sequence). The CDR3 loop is CSARRWAAEESNTEAFF. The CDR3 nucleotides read TGCAGTGCTAGACGGTGGGCAGCAGAAGAATCGAACACTGAAGCTTTCTTT.

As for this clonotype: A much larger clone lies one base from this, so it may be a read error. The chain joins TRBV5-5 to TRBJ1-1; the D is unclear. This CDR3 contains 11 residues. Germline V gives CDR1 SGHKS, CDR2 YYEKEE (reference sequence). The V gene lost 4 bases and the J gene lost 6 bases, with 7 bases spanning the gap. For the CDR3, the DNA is TGTGCCAGCAGCCGGGCCCCTGAAGCTTTCTTT. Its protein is CASSRAPEAFF.

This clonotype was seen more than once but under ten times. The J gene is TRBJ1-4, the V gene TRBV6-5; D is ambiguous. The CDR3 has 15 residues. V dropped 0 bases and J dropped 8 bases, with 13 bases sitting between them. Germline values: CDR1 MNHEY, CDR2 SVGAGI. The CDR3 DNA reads TGTGCCAGCAGTTACTCGCCGGGTGGGCGAGAAAAACTGTTTTTT. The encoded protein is CASSYSPGGREKLFF.

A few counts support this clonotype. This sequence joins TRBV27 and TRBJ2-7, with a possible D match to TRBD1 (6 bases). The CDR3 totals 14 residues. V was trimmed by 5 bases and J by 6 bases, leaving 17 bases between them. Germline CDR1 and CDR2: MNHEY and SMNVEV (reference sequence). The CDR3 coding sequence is TGTGCCAGCAGTGTGACAGGTACTACGGGCGAGCAGTACTTC. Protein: CASSVTGTTGEQYF.